This T cell receptor (beta chain) originates from a study of T-cell reconstitution after alpha-beta-depleted transplantation in children. This CDR3 comprises 16 residues. Trimming cost V 0 bases and J 3 bases, with 16 bases left between them. Per the germline V gene, CDR1 is SGHRS and CDR2 is YFSETQ. With regard to this clonotype: Its specificity is not known.

The study's findings and limits: Reportedly, only several hundred clones from non-depleted graft cells drove alpha-beta T-cell counts at about two months. T-cell counts and diversity at one year post-transplant came mainly from newly produced T cells.

Unique molecular identifiers were incorporated when the TCRbeta library was constructed. TCRdb used MiXCR to reprocess the PCR reads, holding one entry per CDR3 protein. Among fewer than 500,000 distinct CDR3 sequences listed, roughly two fifths were seen once. Sequenced here: PBMCs, sampled before TCRalphabeta/CD19-depleted stem cell transplant. The TCR was taken from a girl aged 2-10 years with aplastic anemia, due to receive a stem cell transplant. The V gene is TRBV5-1, the J gene TRBJ2-7, with D possibly being TRBD1 (6 bases). CDR3 amino acids: CASSLEGVVNYYEQYF. CDR3 DNA: TGCGCCAGCAGCTTGGAGGGGGTAGTCAACTACTACGAGCAGTACTTC.